The subject of this entry is one TCR beta chain. Its antigen is unidentified. The sample is drawn from a study of cytomegalovirus exposure and HLA in healthy donors. Study-level background: Both the 100 to 150 validation repertoires and the 666 first-cohort repertoires used the same platform, as reported by a later analysis. Study-level findings and limits: Whilst most TCR sequences proved rare, a subset of public TCRs occurred across many donors. There were under 200 TCR beta chains listed as cytomegalovirus-associated.

Looked up from germline, CDR1 is SGHNT and CDR2 is YYREEE (reference sequence). The V and J ends lost 2 bases and 6 bases respectively, with 16 bases between them. The CDR3 consists of 15 residues. The assay was immunoSEQ multiplex PCR, and TCRdb's table has in-frame clones only and misses some. The sample gives 150,000 to 200,000 clones, roughly 88% of which show up once; about 1.6% is in the top ten. Among the 120 or so subjects of the validation cohort, separate from the approximately 700-subject first cohort, were the donors. The J gene is TRBJ2-3, the V gene TRBV5-4, with TRBD2 as a possible D gene (7 bases). The receptor's source is a woman between 18 and 29 years old in good health and CMV-seronegative. The sample taken for sequencing was PBMCs. CDR3 loop: CASSLGGAGEDTQYF. The DNA for the CDR3 is TGTGCCAGCAGCTTAGGGGGGGCGGGAGAGGATACGCAGTATTTT.